This record covers a single TCR beta chain. Its antigen is undetermined. Primers used in a second PCR of roughly 6 to 12 cycles were a sample-barcoded 5' primer and a J-beta primer mix. MiXCR, applied by TCRdb to the 5' RACE reads, yields one record per CDR3 protein. Of about 970,000 distinct CDR3 sequences listed, roughly 51% are singletons. This entry is derived from a study of blood T cells in healthy people across ages. Whole-study findings and limits: Unknown CMV status may confound age-related changes in expanded clones.

Looked up from germline, CDR1 is MNHEY and CDR2 is SVGEGT. The V and J ends lost 6 bases and 4 bases respectively, with 18 bases between them. There are 16 residues in the CDR3. The receptor was derived from an older woman in good health. The sequenced material came from blood. The rearrangement joins TRBV6-2 or TRBV6-3 to TRBJ2-2, with D possibly being TRBD1 or TRBD2 (6 bases each). CDR3 DNA: TGTGCCAGCAGCTCGAATGGGGGGCGAGGCACCGGGGAGCTGTTTTTT. Translating it yields CASSSNGGRGTGELFF.